Listed here are 24 T cell receptor beta chains from one sample, sequenced in a study of T cells in pancreatic ductal adenocarcinoma. Surgery without prior neoadjuvant therapy was the treatment of the selected pancreatic ductal adenocarcinoma patients. The protocol was immunoSEQ multiplex PCR, while the TCRdb copy is restricted to in-frame clones and leaves out a portion. The data show around 94,000 clones, roughly 96% seen once. The sample was PBMCs. The receptors shown here come from a human donor with pancreatic ductal adenocarcinoma.

The V and J genes are TRBV28 and TRBJ1-3, with D perhaps matching TRBD1 (5 bases). V lost 6 bases and J lost 0, with 6 bases in between. Germline CDR1 MDHEN, CDR2 SYDVKM. The CDR3 runs to 13 residues. CDR3 in amino acids: CASRDSSGNTIYF. CDR3 bases: TGTGCCAGCAGAGACAGCTCTGGAAACACCATATATTTT.

V usage is TRBV11-2 and J usage is TRBJ1-1; no clear D gene. This CDR3 region has 15 residues. Germline V gene sequence: CDR1 SGHAT, CDR2 FQNNGV. Trimming removed 3 bases from V and 4 bases from J, with 15 bases in between. The CDR3: CASSFGRLGSTEAFF. CDR3 sequence (DNA): TGTGCCAGCAGCTTCGGACGGCTGGGGAGCACTGAAGCTTTCTTT. The full variable domain, completed using reference TRBV11-2 and TRBJ1-1, is EAGVAQSPRYKIIEKRQSVAFWCNPISGHATLYWYQQILGQGPKLLIQFQNNGVVDDSQLPKDRFSAERLKGVDSTLKIQPAKLEDSAVYLCASSFGRLGSTEAFFGQGTRLTVV.

Comment on this clone: The identical CDR3 is also encoded by other nucleotide sequences in the sample. The chain joins TRBV7-2 to TRBJ2-7, with TRBD1 as a possible D gene (6 bases). From germline, CDR1 is SGHTA and CDR2 FQGNSA. Trimming removed 3 bases from V and 4 bases from J, with 7 bases in between. This CDR3 region has 12 residues. This chain's CDR3 is CASSFTGYEQYF. In nucleotides, the CDR3 is TGTGCCAGCAGCTTCACAGGGTACGAGCAGTACTTC.

The chain has TRBV28 and TRBJ1-2; no firm D call. CDR3 length: 12 amino acids. The germline V gene has CDR1 MDHEN and CDR2 SYDVKM. V was shortened by 1 base and J by 5 bases, with 5 bases between the two germline ends. The CDR3 reads CASSLSGYGYTF. DNA of the CDR3: TGTGCCAGCAGTTTATCGGGATATGGCTACACCTTC.

The CDR3 region is CASSRDTQSTIYF. The CDR3 DNA sequence: TGTGCCAGCAGCCGGGACACGCAATCTACCATATATTTT. This chain connects TRBV5-4 to TRBJ1-3, with D tentatively TRBD1 (6 bases). The germline CDR1 and CDR2 sequences are SGHNT and YYREEE (reference sequence). Deletions cut 4 bases from V and 10 bases from J, with 15 bases between. This CDR3 comprises 13 residues. Full variable domain (rest looked up from reference TRBV5-4 and TRBJ1-3): ETGVTQSPTHLIKTRGQQVTLRCSSQSGHNTVSWYQQALGQGPQFIFQYYREEENGRGNFPPRFSGLQFPNYSSELNVNALELDDSALYLCASSRDTQSTIYFGEGSWLTVV.

The chain couples TRBV21-1 to TRBJ2-2; the D call of TRBD2 is as the table states it, not checked on the DNA. TRBV21-1 has pseudogene status. This CDR3 is 16 amino acids long. CDR3 amino acids: CASSKTTSENTGELFF. The CDR3 DNA sequence: TGTGCCAGCAGCAAGACGACTAGCGAGAACACCGGGGAGCTGTTTTTT.

Only one count was recorded for this clone. This CDR3 reads CAISDLGALSNQPQHF. In DNA, the CDR3 is TGTGCCATCAGTGATTTGGGGGCGTTAAGCAATCAGCCCCAGCATTTT. The V call is TRBV10-3, the J call TRBJ1-5; D is perhaps TRBD1 (6 bases). The CDR3 consists of 16 residues. Per germline, CDR1 ENHRY and CDR2 SYGVKD. Trimming removed 3 bases from V and 1 base from J, with 13 bases in between.

The CDR3 sequence is CASSLVGTSGRGAKNIQYF. The CDR3 nucleotides are TGTGCCAGCAGCTTAGTGGGGACTAGCGGGAGAGGAGCCAAAAACATTCAGTACTTC. The rearrangement joins TRBV11-2 to TRBJ2-4, with 14 bases aligning to TRBD2. CDR1 SGHAT and CDR2 FQNNGV come from the germline V gene. V was pared by 1 base and J by 0 bases, with 5 bases of the junction left unmatched. This CDR3 spans 19 amino acids. Drawing the rest from reference TRBV11-2 and TRBJ2-4, the complete variable domain is EAGVAQSPRYKIIEKRQSVAFWCNPISGHATLYWYQQILGQGPKLLIQFQNNGVVDDSQLPKDRFSAERLKGVDSTLKIQPAKLEDSAVYLCASSLVGTSGRGAKNIQYFGAGTRLSVL.

This chain connects TRBV30 to TRBJ1-5; D perhaps matches TRBD1 (6 bases). The CDR3 is 16 amino acids. CDR1 and CDR2 from the germline V gene are GTSNPN and SVGIG (reference sequence). Trimming left V 3 bases short and J 6 bases short, with 21 bases between. CDR3 bases: TGTGCCTGGAGAGCCCCCCGGGGGGGGGCAGGTCAGCCCCAGCATTTT. Translating it yields CAWRAPRGGAGQPQHF. Combining the CDR3 with reference TRBV30 and TRBJ1-5 gives the whole variable domain SQTIHQWPATLVQPVGSPLSLECTVEGTSNPNLYWYRQAAGRGLQLLFYSVGIGQISSEVPQNLSASRPQDRQFILSSKKLLLSDSGFYLCAWRAPRGGAGQPQHFGDGTRLSIL.

The rearrangement links TRBV5-5 to TRBJ1-5, with 7 bases matching TRBD1. From germline, CDR1 is SGHKS and CDR2 YYEKEE (reference sequence). This CDR3 is built from 18 residues. Losses at the gene ends were 3 bases for V and 7 bases for J; bases not matched to a gene: 19. CDR3 nucleotides: TGTGCCAGCAGCTCCCAAGGAGCGAGGACAGGAGAGGGACAGCCCCAGCATTTT. Translation gives CASSSQGARTGEGQPQHF.

This chain connects TRBV6-5 to TRBJ2-3; 10 bases match TRBD2. CDR3 length equals 15 residues. With V trimmed by 3 bases and J by 6 bases, 6 bases remained unmatched. The V gene's germline CDR1 is MNHEY and CDR2 SVGAGI. CDR3 protein: CASSYRASGSDTQYF. As DNA, the CDR3 is TGTGCCAGCAGTTATCGGGCTAGCGGGAGCGATACGCAGTATTTT.

CDR3 in DNA: TGTGCCAGCAGCCAGGGCTTTTTAAATGAGCAGTTCTTC. Translation: CASSQGFLNEQFF. The chain uses TRBV7-9 and TRBJ2-1; TRBD1 is a possible D gene (5 bases). V shed 5 bases and J shed 7 bases, with 12 bases lying between them. This CDR3 has 13 amino acids. Germline V gene sequence: CDR1 SEHNR, CDR2 FQNEAQ (reference sequence).

This chain uses TRBV27 with TRBJ1-4; 7 nucleotides agree with TRBD1. V dropped 0 bases and J dropped 6; count of bases not matched to a gene: 4. This CDR3 has 15 amino acids. Germline V gene sequence: CDR1 MNHEY, CDR2 SMNVEV (reference sequence). In nucleotides, the CDR3 is TGTGCCAGCAGTTTATCGTGGACAGGCGATGAAAAACTGTTTTTT. Translated, it gives CASSLSWTGDEKLFF.

The chain joins TRBV5-1 to TRBJ1-2; D is possibly TRBD1 (5 bases). This CDR3 spans 13 amino acids. Trimming removed 1 base at V and 6 bases at J, with 10 bases between. Germline CDR1 is SGHRS and CDR2 is YFSETQ. This chain's CDR3 is CASSLNRRDGYTF. The DNA of the CDR3 is TGCGCCAGCAGCTTGAACAGGCGTGATGGCTACACCTTC.

The J gene is TRBJ2-7, the V gene TRBV21-1; the table names TRBD2, a call not compared with the DNA. TRBV21-1 corresponds to a pseudogene. This CDR3 region has 15 residues. CDR3 DNA: TGTGCCAGCAGCAAAGTAACTAGCGGGGTCTACGAGCAGTACTTC. It codes for CASSKVTSGVYEQYF.

The CDR3 loop reads CATETTGGQETQYF. As DNA, the CDR3 is TGTGCCACCGAAACCACCGGGGGACAAGAGACCCAGTACTTC. V usage is TRBV15 and J usage is TRBJ2-5; D is possibly TRBD2 (6 bases). Trimming pared 8 bases from V and 2 bases from J, leaving 15 bases between. The CDR3 is 14 amino acids. Germline V gives CDR1 LNHNV, CDR2 YYDKDF (reference sequence).

This chain connects TRBV6-1 to TRBJ2-1, with 9 nucleotides matching TRBD1. Germline assignment: CDR1 MNHNS and CDR2 SASEGT. This CDR3 contains 15 residues. V lost 7 bases, J lost 5 bases, and 9 bases stayed unmatched. The CDR3 spells CASIRGDRVNNEQFF. The CDR3 DNA is TGTGCCAGCATACGTGGGGACAGGGTTAACAATGAGCAGTTCTTC.

This sequence joins TRBV18 and TRBJ2-7; D might be TRBD2 (6 bases). Per germline, CDR1 KGHSH and CDR2 LQKENI. Trimming took off 6 bases at V and 2 bases at J, with 8 bases between the two ends. This CDR3 contains 12 residues. CDR3 sequence: CASSGGTYEQYF. In DNA, the CDR3 is TGTGCCAGCTCCGGAGGGACCTACGAGCAGTACTTC.

The chain's CDR3 is CAWSVPPASGSPTGYIAKNIQYF. CDR3 coding DNA: TGTGCCTGGAGTGTACCCCCGGCTAGCGGGAGTCCAACGGGCTATATAGCCAAAAACATTCAGTACTTC. The V gene is TRBV30, the J gene TRBJ2-4, with 10 nucleotides matching TRBD2. The CDR3 is 23 residues long. The V gene end was trimmed by 0 bases and the J gene end by 0 bases; junction bases not matched to a gene: 23. CDR1 and CDR2 from the germline V gene are GTSNPN and SVGIG (reference sequence).

The genes are TRBV5-4 and TRBJ1-3; tentative D call: TRBD1 (6 bases). Trimming stripped 4 bases from V and 0 bases from J, with 17 bases between. The CDR3 is 17 residues long. The germline CDR1 and CDR2 sequences are SGHNT and YYREEE (reference sequence). This CDR3 reads CASSPRGRGASGNTIYF. The DNA for the CDR3 is TGTGCCAGCAGCCCCAGGGGAAGGGGCGCCTCTGGAAACACCATATATTTT. Full variable domain (remainder filled in from reference TRBV5-4 and TRBJ1-3): ETGVTQSPTHLIKTRGQQVTLRCSSQSGHNTVSWYQQALGQGPQFIFQYYREEENGRGNFPPRFSGLQFPNYSSELNVNALELDDSALYLCASSPRGRGASGNTIYFGEGSWLTVV.

V and J are TRBV7-9 and TRBJ2-7; 7 bases are shared with TRBD2. V shed 4 bases, J shed 4 bases, and the junction held 4 bases outside the gene matches. The CDR3 length is 13 residues. Germline CDR1 is SEHNR and CDR2 is FQNEAQ (reference sequence). CDR3 sequence (DNA): TGTGCCAGCAGCTCTCAGCGGGATTACGAGCAGTACTTC. Amino acid sequence: CASSSQRDYEQYF.

V is TRBV4-3 and J is TRBJ2-3; 10 nucleotides agree with TRBD2. V lost 1 base, J lost 2 bases, and 6 bases stayed unmatched. The germline gives CDR1 LGHNA, CDR2 YSLEER. There are 17 residues in the CDR3. As DNA, the CDR3 is TGCGCCAGCAGCCAAGGGACTAGCGGATCGTTCACAGATACGCAGTATTTT. Translated, it gives CASSQGTSGSFTDTQYF.

The chain combines TRBV13 with TRBJ2-7, with 12 bases aligning to TRBD1. Per germline, CDR1 PRHDT and CDR2 FYEKMQ (reference sequence). The CDR3 runs 14 residues. With V trimmed by 4 bases and J by 7 bases, 5 bases remained unmatched. The CDR3 loop is CASSSGTGGSEQYF. CDR3 bases: TGTGCCAGCAGCTCCGGGACAGGGGGCTCGGAGCAGTACTTC.

The chain recombines TRBV28 with TRBJ2-7; the match to TRBD2 covers 10 bases. Germline V gene lookup returns CDR1 MDHEN and CDR2 SYDVKM. Unmatched junction bases numbered 8, after V lost 5 bases and J lost 7 bases. The CDR3 contains 14 residues. The CDR3 is CASSISLAGSEQYF. CDR3 in DNA: TGTGCCAGCAGTATCTCACTAGCGGGAAGTGAGCAGTACTTC.